This is a list of T cell receptor beta chains from one sample in a study of blood T cell repertoires in COVID-19. The assay was immunoSEQ multiplex PCR, and TCRdb's table has in-frame clones only and misses some. The data show tens of thousands of clones, with approximately 90% seen just once and approximately 9% held by the top ten. The sample taken for sequencing was peripheral blood. These receptors were collected from a human donor with active COVID-19. The donor label of this sample is uncertain. Both conserved end residues are trimmed from each CDR3. A clone size is listed for some rows: how often the clone was seen (once, few, many), or a class if it is expanded.

abundance,v_gene,CDR3aa
.,TRBV4-3,ASSQVLGGEQF
once,TRBV30,AWCWTGPNEKLF
.,TRBV29-1,SCLGGSYEQY
.,TRBV7-3,ASSLDGSHGGELF
.,TRBV29-1,SVDGTSGRALETQY
.,TRBV11-2,ASSPIQLAGDYEQY
.,TRBV28,ASTGDSSYNEQF
few,TRBV7-2,ASSPYRESGGELF
.,TRBV2,ASSDTSLTGELF
.,TRBV5-8,ASSLWSSGRGKETQY
.,TRBV7-9,ASRGLNTEAF
few,TRBV18,ASSPGVAGGPYEQY
.,TRBV3-1/TRBV3-2,ASSQDWKGLAGVYNEQF
.,TRBV29-1,SVEDVAGTNYGYT
.,TRBV19,ASSTLAGGGISKNIQY
.,TRBV19,ASSLGRGTEQY
.,TRBV6-6,ASSPWGQGVSQPQH
.,TRBV5-4,ASSFGAPPGGETGELF
.,TRBV5-4,ASSLGQGISYEQY
.,TRBV5-4,ASSFDKYQETQY
.,TRBV27,ATGIIGDEQY
.,TRBV4-1,ASSQASGRNTGELF
.,TRBV7-2,ASSSGTSVNTGELF
.,TRBV7-3,ASSTGLAGNEQF